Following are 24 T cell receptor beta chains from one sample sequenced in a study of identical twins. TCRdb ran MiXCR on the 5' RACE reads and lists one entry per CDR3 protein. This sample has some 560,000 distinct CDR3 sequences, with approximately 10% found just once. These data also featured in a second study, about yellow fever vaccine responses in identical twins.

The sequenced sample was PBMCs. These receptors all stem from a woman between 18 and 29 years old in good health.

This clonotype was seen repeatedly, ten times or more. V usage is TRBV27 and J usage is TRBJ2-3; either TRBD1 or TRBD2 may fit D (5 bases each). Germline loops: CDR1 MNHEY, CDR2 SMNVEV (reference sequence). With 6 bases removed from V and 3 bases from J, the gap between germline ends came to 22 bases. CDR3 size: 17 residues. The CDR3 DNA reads TGTGCCAGCAGCCCCGCGAGAGAGGGGTTGTCGACAGATACGCAGTATTTT. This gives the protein CASSPAREGLSTDTQYF.

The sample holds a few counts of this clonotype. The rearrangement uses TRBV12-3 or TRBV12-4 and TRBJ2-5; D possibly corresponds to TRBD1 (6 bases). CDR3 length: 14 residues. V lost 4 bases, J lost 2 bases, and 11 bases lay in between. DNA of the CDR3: TGTGCCAGCAGTTATAGGACAGTTCAAGAGACCCAGTACTTC. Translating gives CASSYRTVQETQYF.

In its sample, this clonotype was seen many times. CDR3 loop: CAIRDREADTQYF. In DNA form, the CDR3 reads TGTGCCATCAGGGACAGGGAGGCAGATACGCAGTATTTT. The V gene is TRBV10-3, the J gene TRBJ2-3; 8 positions agree with TRBD1. The CDR3 extends over 13 amino acids. Germline values: CDR1 ENHRY, CDR2 SYGVKD. Trimming took 6 bases from V and 4 from J; bases not matched to a gene: 3.

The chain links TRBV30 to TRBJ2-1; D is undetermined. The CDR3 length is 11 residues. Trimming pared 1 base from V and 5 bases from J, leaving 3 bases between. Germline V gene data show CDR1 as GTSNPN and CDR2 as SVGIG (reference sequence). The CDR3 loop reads CAWSGNNEQFF. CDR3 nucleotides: TGTGCCTGGAGTGGGAACAATGAGCAGTTCTTC.

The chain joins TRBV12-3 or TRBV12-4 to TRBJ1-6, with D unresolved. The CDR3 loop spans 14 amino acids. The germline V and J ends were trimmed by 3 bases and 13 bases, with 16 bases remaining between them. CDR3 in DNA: TGTGCCAGCAGTTTTCATAGCCCCTCGTCGCCCCTCCACTTT. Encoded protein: CASSFHSPSSPLHF.

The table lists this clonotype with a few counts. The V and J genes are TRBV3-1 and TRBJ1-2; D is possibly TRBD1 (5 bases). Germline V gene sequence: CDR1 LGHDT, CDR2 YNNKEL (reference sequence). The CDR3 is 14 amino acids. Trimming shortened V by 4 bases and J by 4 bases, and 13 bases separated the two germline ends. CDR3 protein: CASSRKGRFYGYTF. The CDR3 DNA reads TGTGCCAGCAGCCGGAAGGGACGGTTCTATGGCTACACCTTC.

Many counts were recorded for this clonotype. The CDR3 is CASSYAPGEQYF. DNA for the CDR3: TGTGCCAGCAGCTACGCGCCGGGGGAGCAGTACTTC. The chain joins TRBV7-9 to TRBJ2-7; possible D gene TRBD2, 5 bases. V lost 4 bases to trimming and J lost 7 bases, with 11 bases between them. Germline CDR1 and CDR2: SEHNR and FQNEAQ (reference sequence). The CDR3 is made up of 12 amino acids.

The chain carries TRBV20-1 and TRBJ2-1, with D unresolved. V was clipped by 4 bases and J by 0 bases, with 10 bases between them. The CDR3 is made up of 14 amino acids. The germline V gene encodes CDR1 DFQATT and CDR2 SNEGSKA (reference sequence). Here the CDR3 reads CSAIIRSSYNEQFF. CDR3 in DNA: TGCAGTGCTATCATCAGAAGCTCCTACAATGAGCAGTTCTTC.

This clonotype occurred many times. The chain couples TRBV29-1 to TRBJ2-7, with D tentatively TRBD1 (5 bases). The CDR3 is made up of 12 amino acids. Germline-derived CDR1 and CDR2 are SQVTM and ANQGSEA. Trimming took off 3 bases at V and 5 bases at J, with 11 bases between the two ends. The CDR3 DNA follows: TGCAGCGTTGATCTTAAGGGGAACGAGCAGTACTTC. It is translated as CSVDLKGNEQYF.

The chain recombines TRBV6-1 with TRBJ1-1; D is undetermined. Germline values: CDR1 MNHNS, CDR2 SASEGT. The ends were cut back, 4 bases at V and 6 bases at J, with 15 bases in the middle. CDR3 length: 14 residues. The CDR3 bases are TGTGCCAGCAGTGTACAGAGAGGATTATCTGAAGCTTTCTTT. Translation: CASSVQRGLSEAFF.

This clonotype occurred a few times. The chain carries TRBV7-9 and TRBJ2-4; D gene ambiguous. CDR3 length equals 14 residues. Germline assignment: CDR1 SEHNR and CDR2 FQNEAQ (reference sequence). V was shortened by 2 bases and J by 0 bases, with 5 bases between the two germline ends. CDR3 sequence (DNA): TGTGCCAGCAGCTTATTCGAAGCCAAAAACATTCAGTACTTC. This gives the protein CASSLFEAKNIQYF.

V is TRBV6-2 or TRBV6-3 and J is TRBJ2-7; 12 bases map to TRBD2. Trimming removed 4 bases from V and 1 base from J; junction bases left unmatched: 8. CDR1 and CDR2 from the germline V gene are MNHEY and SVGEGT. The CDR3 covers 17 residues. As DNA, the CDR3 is TGTGCCAGCAGTTTAACGACTAGCGGGAGTCGATCCTACGAGCAGTACTTC. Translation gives CASSLTTSGSRSYEQYF.

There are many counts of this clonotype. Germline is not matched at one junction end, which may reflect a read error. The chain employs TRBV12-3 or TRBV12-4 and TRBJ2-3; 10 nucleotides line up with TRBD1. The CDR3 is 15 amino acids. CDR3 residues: CASSLGQGDTDTQYF. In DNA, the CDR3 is TGCGCCAGCAGCTTAGGACAGGGGGACACAGATACGCAGTATTTT.

CDR3 DNA: TGCAGTGCTAGAGGGGGCCAAGAGACCCAGTACTTC. Protein product: CSARGGQETQYF. This rearrangement joins TRBV20-1 to TRBJ2-5; D gene ambiguous. Per the germline V gene, CDR1 is DFQATT and CDR2 is SNEGSKA (reference sequence). Trimming shortened V by 1 base and J by 1 base, and 4 bases separated the two germline ends. The CDR3 is made up of 12 amino acids.

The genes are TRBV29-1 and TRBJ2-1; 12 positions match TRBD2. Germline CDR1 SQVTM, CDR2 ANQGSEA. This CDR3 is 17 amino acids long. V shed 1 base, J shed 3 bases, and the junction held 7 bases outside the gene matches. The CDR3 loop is CSVEGASGRAVYNEQFF. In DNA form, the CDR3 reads TGCAGCGTTGAAGGGGCTAGCGGGAGGGCCGTCTACAATGAGCAGTTCTTC.

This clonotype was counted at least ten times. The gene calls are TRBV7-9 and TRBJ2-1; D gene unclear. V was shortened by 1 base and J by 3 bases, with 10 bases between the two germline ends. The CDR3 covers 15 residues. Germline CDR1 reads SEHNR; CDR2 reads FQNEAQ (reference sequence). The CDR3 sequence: CASSLGLDGYNEQFF. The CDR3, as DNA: TGTGCCAGCAGCTTAGGGTTGGACGGCTACAATGAGCAGTTCTTC.

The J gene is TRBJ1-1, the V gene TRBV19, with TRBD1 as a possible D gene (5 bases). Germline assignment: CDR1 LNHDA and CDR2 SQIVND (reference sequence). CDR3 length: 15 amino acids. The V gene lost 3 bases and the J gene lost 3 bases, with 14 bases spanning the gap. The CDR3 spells CASSIVSGGDTEAFF. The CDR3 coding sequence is TGTGCCAGTAGTATTGTGTCAGGAGGGGACACTGAAGCTTTCTTT.

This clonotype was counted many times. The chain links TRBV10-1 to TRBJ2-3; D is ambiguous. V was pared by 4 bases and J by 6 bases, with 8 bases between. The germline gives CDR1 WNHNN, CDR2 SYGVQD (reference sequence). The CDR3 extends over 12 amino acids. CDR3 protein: CASSGSADTQYF. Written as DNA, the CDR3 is TGCGCCAGCAGTGGTTCTGCGGATACGCAGTATTTT.

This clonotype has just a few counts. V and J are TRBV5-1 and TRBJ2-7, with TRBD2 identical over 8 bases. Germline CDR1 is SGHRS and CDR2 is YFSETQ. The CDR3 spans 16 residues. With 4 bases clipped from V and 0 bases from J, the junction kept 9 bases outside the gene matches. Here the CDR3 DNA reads TGCGCCAGCAGCACCGGACTAGCAACCAGCTCCTACGAGCAGTACTTC. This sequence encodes CASSTGLATSSYEQYF.

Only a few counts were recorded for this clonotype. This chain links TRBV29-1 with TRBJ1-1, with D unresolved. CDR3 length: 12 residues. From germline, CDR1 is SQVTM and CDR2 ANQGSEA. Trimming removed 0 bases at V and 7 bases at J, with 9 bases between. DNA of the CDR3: TGCAGCGTTGAAGAGGGTAGGATTGAAGCTTTCTTT. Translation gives CSVEEGRIEAFF.

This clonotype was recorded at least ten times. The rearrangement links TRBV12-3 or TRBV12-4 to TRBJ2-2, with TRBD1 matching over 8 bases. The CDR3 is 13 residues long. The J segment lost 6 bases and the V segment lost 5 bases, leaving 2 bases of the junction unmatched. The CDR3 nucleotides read TGTGCCAGCAGTCTACAGGGGGCCGGGGAGCTGTTTTTT. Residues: CASSLQGAGELFF.

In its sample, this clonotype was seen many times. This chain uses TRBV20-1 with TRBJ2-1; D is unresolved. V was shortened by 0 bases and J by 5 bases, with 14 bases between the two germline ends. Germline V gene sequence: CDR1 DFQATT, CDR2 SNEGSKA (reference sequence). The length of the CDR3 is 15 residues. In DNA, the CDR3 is TGCAGTGCTAGAGATAGGGCCCTCCCGGACAATGAGCAGTTCTTC. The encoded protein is CSARDRALPDNEQFF.

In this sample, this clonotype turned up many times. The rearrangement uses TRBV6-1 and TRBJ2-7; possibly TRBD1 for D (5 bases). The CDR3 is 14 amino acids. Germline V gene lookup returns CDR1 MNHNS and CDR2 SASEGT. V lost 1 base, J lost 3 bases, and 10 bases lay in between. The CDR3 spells CASSEGTKNYEQYF. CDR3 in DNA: TGTGCCAGCAGTGAAGGGACAAAAAACTACGAGCAGTACTTC.

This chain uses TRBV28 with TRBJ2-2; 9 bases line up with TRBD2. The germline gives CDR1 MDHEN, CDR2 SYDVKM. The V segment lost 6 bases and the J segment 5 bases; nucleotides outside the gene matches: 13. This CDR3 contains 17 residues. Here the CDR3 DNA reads TGTGCCAGCAGCGTGACGCGGGGGGGCCAGGTAACCGGGGAGCTGTTTTTT. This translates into CASSVTRGGQVTGELFF.